This TCR beta chain was sequenced during a study of blood T cell repertoires in COVID-19. The overall study: The United States, Italy and Spain supplied acute and convalescent COVID-19 samples. From T cells, B-cell-depleted T cells, or PBMCs came the material, which was cDNA or gDNA.

The repertoire was sequenced with immunoSEQ multiplex PCR; TCRdb's copy has only in-frame clones and lacks some. The data contain about 110,000 clones, 60% to 85% of them singletons. This CDR3 comprises 14 residues. V lost 0 bases and J lost 7, with 13 bases in between. Per germline, CDR1 SGHRS and CDR2 YFSETQ. This clone was recorded at least ten times. The material sequenced was peripheral blood. The chain employs TRBV5-1 and TRBJ1-1, with D uncertain. The sequence came from a woman aged 40-49 years with acute or convalescent COVID-19. The CDR3, as DNA: TGCGCCAGCAGCTTGGTGGCAGGCGTCTATGAAGCTTTCTTT. Translated: CASSLVAGVYEAFF.